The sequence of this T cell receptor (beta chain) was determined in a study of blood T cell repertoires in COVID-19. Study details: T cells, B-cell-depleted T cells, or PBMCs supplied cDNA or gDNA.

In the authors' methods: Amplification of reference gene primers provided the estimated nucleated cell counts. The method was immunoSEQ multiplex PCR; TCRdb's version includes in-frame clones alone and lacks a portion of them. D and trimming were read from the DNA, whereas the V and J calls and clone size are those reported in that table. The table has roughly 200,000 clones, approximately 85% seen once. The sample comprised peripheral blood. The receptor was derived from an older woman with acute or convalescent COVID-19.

The CDR3 spells CASRTGTGVYGYTF. CDR3 bases: TGTGCCAGTAGAACCGGGACAGGGGTCTATGGCTACACCTTC. V usage is TRBV19 and J usage is TRBJ1-2, with TRBD1 identical over 10 bases. This CDR3 is 14 amino acids long. Germline V gene data show CDR1 as LNHDA and CDR2 as SQIVND (reference sequence). J gave up 4 bases and V 6 bases, and 5 bases lay outside the gene matches.